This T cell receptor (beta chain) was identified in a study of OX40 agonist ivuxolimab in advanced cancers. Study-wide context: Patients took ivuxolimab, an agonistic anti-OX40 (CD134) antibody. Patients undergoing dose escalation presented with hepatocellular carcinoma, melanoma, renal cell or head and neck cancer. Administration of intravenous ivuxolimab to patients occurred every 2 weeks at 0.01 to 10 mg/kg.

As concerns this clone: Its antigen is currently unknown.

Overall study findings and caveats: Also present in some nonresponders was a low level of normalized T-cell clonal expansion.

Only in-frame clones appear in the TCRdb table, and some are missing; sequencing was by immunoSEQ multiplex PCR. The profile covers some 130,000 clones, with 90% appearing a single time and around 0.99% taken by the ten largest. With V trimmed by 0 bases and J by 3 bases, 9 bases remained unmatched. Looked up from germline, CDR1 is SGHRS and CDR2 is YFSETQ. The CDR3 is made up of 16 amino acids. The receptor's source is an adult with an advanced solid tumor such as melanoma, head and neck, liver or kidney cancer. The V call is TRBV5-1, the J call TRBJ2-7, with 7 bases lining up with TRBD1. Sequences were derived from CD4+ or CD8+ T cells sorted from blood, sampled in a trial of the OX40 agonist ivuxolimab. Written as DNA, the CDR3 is TGCGCCAGCAGCTTGGGACAGGGAAGGAAGGACTACGAGCAGTACTTC. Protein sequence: CASSLGQGRKDYEQYF.